One T cell receptor (beta chain) is described in this entry. Combining a sample-barcoded 5' primer with a J-beta primer mix, a second PCR ran for 7 to 11 cycles. Each CDR3 protein gets one entry after TCRdb re-called the 5' RACE reads with MiXCR. This sample carries 600,000 to 800,000 distinct CDR3 sequences, approximately 21% of them seen once, and the ten largest clones take roughly 3.9%. The source of the sample is a study of blood T cells in healthy people across ages. The ends lost 6 bases at V and 3 bases at J; junction bases unmatched: 5. The germline V gene has CDR1 MDHEN and CDR2 SYDVKM. The CDR3 runs to 14 residues.

Material for sequencing was blood. This chain joins TRBV28 and TRBJ2-7; 10 bases match TRBD2. The source of this sequence is a man between 65 and 85 years old in good health. Here the CDR3 reads CASRERGGRYEQYF. For the CDR3, the DNA is TGTGCCAGCAGGGAGCGGGGGGGCCGCTACGAGCAGTACTTC.